Included here is one T cell receptor (beta chain) sequence, with context. Its specificity is unknown. These data originate in a study of post-analysis software for immune sequencing data. Findings and limits, study-wide: The normalized Chao1 diversity of multiple sclerosis patients was significantly lower than that of controls. Among a handful of TRBV segments more frequent in patients than controls were TRBV5-6, TRBV5-1 and TRBV20-1.

Built from TCR beta cDNA, the libraries had unique molecular identifiers in them. TCRdb recomputed calls from the PCR reads with MiXCR, one row per CDR3 protein. Of under 650,000 distinct CDR3 sequences in the sample, roughly 46% were seen once. V dropped 4 bases and J dropped 2; count of bases not matched to a gene: 7. This CDR3 spans 15 amino acids. Germline CDR1 reads SEHNR; CDR2 reads FQNEAQ (reference sequence). The J gene is TRBJ1-2, the V gene TRBV7-9, with 7 positions matching TRBD1. What was sequenced was blood. This receptor was taken from a girl aged 10-17 years with multiple sclerosis. The CDR3 is CASSSATGWNYGYTF. The CDR3, as DNA: TGTGCCAGCAGCTCAGCGACAGGGTGGAACTATGGCTACACCTTC.